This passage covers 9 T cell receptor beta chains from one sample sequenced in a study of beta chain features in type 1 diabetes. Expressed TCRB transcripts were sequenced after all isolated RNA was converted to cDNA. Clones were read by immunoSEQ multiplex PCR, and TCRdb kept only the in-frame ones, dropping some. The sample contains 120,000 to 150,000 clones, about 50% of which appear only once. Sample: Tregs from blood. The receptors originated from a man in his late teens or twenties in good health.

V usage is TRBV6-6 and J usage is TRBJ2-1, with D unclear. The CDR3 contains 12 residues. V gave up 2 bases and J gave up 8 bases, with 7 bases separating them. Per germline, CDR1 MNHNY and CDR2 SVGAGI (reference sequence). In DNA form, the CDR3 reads TGTGCCAGCAGTTACATTTCATATGAGCAGTTCTTC. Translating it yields CASSYISYEQFF.

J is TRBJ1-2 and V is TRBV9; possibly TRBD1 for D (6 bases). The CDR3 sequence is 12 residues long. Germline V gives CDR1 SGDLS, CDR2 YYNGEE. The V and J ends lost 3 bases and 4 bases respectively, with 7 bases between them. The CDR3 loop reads CASSAQGYGYTF. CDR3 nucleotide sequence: TGTGCCAGCAGCGCACAGGGCTATGGCTACACCTTC.

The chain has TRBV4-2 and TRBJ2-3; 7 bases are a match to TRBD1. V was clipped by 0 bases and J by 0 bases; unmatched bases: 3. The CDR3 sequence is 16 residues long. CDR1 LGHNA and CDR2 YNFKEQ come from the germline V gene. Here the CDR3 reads CASSQDQGQSTDTQYF. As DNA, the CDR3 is TGTGCCAGCAGCCAAGATCAGGGACAGAGCACAGATACGCAGTATTTT.

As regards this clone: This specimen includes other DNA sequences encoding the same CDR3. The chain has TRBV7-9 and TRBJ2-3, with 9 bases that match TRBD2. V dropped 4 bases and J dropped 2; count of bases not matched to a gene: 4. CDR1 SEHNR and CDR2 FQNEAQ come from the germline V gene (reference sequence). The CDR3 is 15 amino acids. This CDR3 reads CASSSLAGYTDTQYF. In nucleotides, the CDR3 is TGTGCCAGCAGCTCGCTAGCGGGGTACACAGATACGCAGTATTTT.

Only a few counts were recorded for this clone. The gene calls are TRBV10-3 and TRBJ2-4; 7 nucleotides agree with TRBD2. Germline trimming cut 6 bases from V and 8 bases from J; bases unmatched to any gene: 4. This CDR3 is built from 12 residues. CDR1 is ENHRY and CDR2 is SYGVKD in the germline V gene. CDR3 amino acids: CAIRGSGDIQYF. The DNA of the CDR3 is TGTGCCATCAGGGGAAGCGGGGACATTCAGTACTTC.

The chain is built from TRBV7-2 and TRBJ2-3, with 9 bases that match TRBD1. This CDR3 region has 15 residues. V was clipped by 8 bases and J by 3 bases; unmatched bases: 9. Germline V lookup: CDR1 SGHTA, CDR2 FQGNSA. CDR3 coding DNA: TGTGCCAGCGGAGAGGGGACAGGGCGAACAGATACGCAGTATTTT. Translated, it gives CASGEGTGRTDTQYF.

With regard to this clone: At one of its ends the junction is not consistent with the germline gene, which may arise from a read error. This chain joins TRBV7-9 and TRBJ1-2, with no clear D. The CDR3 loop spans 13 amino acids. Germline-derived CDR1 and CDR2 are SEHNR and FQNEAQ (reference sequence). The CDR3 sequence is CASSRNSLYSYTF. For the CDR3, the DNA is TGTGCCAGCAGTAGAAACAGTCTCTATAGCTACACCTTC.

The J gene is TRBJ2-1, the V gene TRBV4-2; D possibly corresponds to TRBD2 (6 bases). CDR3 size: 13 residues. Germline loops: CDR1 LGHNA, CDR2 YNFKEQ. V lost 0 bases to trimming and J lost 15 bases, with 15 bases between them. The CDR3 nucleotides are TGTGCCAGCAGCCAAGAAGCGGGTCGGGCGCGGTTCTTC. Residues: CASSQEAGRARFF.

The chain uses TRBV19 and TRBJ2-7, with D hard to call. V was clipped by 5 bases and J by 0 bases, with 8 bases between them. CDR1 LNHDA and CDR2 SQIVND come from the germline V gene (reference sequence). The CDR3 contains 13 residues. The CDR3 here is CASSYSFSYEQYF. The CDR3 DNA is TGTGCCAGTAGTTACTCATTCTCCTACGAGCAGTACTTC.